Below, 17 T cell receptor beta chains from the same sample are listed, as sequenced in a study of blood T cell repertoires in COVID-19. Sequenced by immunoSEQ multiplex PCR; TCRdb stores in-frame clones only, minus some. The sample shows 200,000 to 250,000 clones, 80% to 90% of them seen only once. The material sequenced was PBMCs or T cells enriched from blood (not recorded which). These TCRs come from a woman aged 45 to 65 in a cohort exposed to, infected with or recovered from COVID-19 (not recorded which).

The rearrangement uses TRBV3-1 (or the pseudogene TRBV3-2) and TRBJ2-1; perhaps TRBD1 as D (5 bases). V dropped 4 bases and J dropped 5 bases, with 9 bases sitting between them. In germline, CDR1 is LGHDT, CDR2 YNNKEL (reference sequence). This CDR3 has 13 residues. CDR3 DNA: TGTGCCAGCAGCCCCGGACAAAACAATGAGCAGTTCTTC. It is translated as CASSPGQNNEQFF.

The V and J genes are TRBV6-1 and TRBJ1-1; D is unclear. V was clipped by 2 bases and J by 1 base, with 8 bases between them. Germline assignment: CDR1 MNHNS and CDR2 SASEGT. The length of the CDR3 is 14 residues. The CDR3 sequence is CASSERSRNTEAFF. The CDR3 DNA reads TGTGCCAGCAGTGAAAGGAGTCGGAACACTGAAGCTTTCTTT.

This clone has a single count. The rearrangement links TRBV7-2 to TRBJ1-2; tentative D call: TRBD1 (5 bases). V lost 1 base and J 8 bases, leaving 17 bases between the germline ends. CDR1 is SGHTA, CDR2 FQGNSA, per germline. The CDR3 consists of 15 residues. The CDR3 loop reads CASSLVFGQGGGYTF. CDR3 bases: TGTGCCAGCAGCTTAGTTTTCGGGCAGGGCGGCGGCTACACCTTC.

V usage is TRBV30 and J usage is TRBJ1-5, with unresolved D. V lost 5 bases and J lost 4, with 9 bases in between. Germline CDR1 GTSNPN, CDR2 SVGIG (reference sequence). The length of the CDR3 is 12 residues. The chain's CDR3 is CAWARGNQPQHF. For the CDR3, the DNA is TGTGCCTGGGCCCGAGGGAATCAGCCCCAGCATTTT.

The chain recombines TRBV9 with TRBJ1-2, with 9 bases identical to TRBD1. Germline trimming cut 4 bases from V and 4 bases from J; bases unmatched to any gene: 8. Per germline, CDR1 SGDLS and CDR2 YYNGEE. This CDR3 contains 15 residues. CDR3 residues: CASSFGQGSSYGYTF. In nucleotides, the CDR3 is TGTGCCAGCAGCTTCGGACAGGGGTCTTCCTATGGCTACACCTTC.

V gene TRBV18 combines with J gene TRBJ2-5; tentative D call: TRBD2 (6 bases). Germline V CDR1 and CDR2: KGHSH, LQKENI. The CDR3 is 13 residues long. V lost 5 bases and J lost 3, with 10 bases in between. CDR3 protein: CASSSTGEETQYF. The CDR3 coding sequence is TGTGCCAGCTCATCCACGGGGGAAGAGACCCAGTACTTC.

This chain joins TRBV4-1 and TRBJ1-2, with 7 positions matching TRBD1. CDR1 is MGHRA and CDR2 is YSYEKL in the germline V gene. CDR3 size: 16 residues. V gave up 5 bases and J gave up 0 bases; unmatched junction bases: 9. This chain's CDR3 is CASSIGTAETNYGYTF. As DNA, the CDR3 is TGCGCCAGCAGCATTGGGACAGCGGAGACTAACTATGGCTACACCTTC.

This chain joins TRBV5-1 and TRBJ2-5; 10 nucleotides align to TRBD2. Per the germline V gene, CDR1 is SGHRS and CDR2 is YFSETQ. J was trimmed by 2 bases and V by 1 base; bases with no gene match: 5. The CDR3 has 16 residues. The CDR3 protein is CASSLTSGVIQETQYF. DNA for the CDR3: TGCGCCAGCAGCTTGACTAGCGGGGTAATTCAAGAGACCCAGTACTTC. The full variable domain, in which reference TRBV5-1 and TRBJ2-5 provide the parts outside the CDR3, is KAGVTQTPRYLIKTRGQQVTLSCSPISGHRSVSWYQQTPGQGLQFLFEYFSETQRNKGNFPGRFSGRQFSNSRSEMNVSTLELGDSALYLCASSLTSGVIQETQYFGPGTRLLVL.

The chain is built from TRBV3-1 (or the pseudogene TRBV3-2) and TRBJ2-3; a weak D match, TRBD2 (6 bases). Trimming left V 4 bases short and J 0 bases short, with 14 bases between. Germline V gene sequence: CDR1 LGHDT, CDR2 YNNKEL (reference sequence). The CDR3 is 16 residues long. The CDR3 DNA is TGTGCCAGCAGCCCTACTCTGGGGACTAGCACAGATACGCAGTATTTT. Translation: CASSPTLGTSTDTQYF.

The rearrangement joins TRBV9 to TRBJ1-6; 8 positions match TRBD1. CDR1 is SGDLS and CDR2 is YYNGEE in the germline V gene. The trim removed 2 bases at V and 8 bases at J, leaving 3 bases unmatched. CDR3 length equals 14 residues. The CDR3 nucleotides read TGTGCCAGCAGCGTCAGGGGGCTTGATTCACCCCTCCACTTT. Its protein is CASSVRGLDSPLHF.

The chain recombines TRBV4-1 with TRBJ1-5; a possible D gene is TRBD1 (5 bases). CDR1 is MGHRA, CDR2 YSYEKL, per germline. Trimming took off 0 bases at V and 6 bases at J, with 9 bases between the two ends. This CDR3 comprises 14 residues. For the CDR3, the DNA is TGCGCCAGCAGCCAAGATCCAGGGATTCAGCCCCAGCATTTT. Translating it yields CASSQDPGIQPQHF.

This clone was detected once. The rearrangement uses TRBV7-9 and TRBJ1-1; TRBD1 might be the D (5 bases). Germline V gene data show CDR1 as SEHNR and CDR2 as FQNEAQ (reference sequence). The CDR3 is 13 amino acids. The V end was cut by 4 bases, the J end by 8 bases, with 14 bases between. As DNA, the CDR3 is TGTGCCAGCAGCTACCGTGGGTGGACAGAAGCTTTCTTT. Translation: CASSYRGWTEAFF. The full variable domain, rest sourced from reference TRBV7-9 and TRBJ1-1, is DTGVSQNPRHKITKRGQNVTFRCDPISEHNRLYWYRQTLGQGPEFLTYFQNEAQLEKSRLLSDRFSAERPKGSFSTLEIQRTEQGDSAMYLCASSYRGWTEAFFGQGTRLTVV.

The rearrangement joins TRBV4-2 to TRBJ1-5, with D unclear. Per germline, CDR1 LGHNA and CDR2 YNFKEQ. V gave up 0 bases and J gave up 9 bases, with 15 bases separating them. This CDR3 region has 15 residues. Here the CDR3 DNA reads TGTGCCAGCAGCCAAGAACAGACCCCCATGAGGCCCCAGCATTTT. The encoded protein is CASSQEQTPMRPQHF.

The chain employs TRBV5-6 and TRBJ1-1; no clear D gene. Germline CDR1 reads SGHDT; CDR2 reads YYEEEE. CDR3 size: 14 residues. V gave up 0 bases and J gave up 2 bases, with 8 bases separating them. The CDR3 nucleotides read TGTGCCAGCAGCTTGGGGAGGCCAAACACTGAAGCTTTCTTT. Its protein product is CASSLGRPNTEAFF.

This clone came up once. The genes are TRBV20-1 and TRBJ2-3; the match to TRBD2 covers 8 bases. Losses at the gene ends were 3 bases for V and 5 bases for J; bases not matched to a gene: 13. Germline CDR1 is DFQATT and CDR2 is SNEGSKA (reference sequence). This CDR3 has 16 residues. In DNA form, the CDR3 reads TGCAGTGCTAGTGCCCTGACTAGCGCCAACAGAGATACGCAGTATTTT. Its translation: CSASALTSANRDTQYF.

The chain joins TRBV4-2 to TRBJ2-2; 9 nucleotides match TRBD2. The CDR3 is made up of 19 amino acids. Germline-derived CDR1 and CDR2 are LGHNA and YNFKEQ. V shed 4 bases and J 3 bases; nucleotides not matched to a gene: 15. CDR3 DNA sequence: TGTGCCAGCAGCCTCCTTGGGGGTAGCGGGGGCGGTTACACCGGGGAGCTGTTTTTT. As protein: CASSLLGGSGGGYTGELFF.

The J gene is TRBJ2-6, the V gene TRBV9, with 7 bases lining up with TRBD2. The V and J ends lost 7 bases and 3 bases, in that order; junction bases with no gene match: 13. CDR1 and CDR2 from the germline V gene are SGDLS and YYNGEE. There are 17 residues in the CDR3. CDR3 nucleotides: TGTGCCAGCGGTCCCCGGTACGGGGGGAATGGGGCCAACGTCCTGACTTTC. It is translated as CASGPRYGGNGANVLTF. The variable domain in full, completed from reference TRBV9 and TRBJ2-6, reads DSGVTQTPKHLITATGQRVTLRCSPRSGDLSVYWYQQSLDQGLQFLIQYYNGEERAKGNILERFSAQQFPDLHSELNLSSLELGDSALYFCASGPRYGGNGANVLTFGAGSRLTVL.